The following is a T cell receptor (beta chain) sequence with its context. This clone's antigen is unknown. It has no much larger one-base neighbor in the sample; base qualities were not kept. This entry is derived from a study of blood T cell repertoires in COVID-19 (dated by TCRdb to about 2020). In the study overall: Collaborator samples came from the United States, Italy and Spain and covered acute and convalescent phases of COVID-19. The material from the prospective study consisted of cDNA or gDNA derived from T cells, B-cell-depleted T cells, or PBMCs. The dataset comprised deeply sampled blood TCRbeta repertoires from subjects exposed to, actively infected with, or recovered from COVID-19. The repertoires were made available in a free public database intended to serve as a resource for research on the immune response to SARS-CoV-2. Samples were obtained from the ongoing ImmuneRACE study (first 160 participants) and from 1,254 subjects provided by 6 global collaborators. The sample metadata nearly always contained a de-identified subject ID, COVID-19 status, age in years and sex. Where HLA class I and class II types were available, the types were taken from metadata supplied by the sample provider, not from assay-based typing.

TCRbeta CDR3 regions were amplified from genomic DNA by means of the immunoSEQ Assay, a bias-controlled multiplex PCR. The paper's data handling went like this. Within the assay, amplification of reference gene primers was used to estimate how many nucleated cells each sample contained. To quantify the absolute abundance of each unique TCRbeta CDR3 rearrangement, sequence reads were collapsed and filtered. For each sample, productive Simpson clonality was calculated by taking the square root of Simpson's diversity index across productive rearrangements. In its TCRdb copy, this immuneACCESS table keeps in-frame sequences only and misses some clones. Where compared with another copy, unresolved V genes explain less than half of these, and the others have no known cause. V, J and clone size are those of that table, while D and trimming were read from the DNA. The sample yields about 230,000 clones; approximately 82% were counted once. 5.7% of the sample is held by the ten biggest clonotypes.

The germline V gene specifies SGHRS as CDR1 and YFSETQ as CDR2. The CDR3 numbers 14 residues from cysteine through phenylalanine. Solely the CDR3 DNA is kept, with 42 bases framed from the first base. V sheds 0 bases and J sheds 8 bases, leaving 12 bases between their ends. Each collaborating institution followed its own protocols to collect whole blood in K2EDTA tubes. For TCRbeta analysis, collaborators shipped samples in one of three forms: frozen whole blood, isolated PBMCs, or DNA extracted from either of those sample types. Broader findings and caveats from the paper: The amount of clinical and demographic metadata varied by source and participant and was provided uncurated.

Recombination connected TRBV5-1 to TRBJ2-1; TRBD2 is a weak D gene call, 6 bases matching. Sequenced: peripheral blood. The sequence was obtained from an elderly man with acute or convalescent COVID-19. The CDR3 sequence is CASSLAGTPDEQFF. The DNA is TGCGCCAGCAGCTTGGCCGGGACTCCAGATGAGCAGTTCTTC.